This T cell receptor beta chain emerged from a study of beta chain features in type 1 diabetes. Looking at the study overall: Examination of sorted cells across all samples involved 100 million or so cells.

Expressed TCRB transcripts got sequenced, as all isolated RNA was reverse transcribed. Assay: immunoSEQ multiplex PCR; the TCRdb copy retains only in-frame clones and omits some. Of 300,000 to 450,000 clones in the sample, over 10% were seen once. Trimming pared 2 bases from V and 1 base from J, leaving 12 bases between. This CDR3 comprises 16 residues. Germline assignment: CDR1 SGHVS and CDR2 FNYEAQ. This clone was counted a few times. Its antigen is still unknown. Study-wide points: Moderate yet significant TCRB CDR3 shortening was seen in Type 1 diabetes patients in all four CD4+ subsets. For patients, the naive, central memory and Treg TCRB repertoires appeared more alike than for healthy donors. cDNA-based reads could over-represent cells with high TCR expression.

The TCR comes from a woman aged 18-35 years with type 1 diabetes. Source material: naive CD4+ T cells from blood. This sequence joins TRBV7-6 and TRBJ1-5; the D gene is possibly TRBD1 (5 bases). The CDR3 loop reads CASSLRGGGSNQPQHF. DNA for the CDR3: TGTGCCAGCAGCTTACGCGGGGGAGGGAGCAATCAGCCCCAGCATTTT.